This is a list of T cell receptor beta chains from one sample in a study of cytomegalovirus exposure and HLA in healthy donors. Only in-frame clones appear in the TCRdb table, and some are missing; sequencing was by immunoSEQ multiplex PCR. Of roughly 150,000 clones in the sample, 60% to 85% were seen once. The sequencing input was PBMCs. The source of these receptors is a man in his forties in good health and CMV-seropositive. Both conserved end residues are part of each CDR3. The D gene is left open where the match is weak.

- | TRBV28 | 14 | CASSPSVPNYGYTF
TRBD2 | TRBV11-2 | 16 | CASSLEAGGPQETQYF
TRBD1 | TRBV28 | 14 | CASSKRTGPNGQFF
- | TRBV7-2 | 14 | CASSLDWGRDGYTF
TRBD1 | TRBV5-4 | 13 | CASSTTGGRAAFF
TRBD2 | TRBV4-3 | 17 | CASSQGDPGLAGREQFF
- | TRBV5-6 | 13 | CASSSSGLGEQYF
- | TRBV4-1 | 14 | CASSQGAMNQPQHF
- | TRBV2 | 16 | CASSEILRGSGEKLFF
TRBD2 | TRBV28 | 13 | CASRRRGDNEQFF
- | TRBV9 | 15 | CASSVGQFSGNTIYF
- | TRBV27 | 14 | CASSLGSPNTEAFF
- | TRBV5-6 | 12 | CASSLPGMVQFF
TRBD1 | TRBV7-2 | 16 | CASSSSPGTGGQPQHF
- | TRBV2 | 13 | CASSEGLNTEAFF
- | TRBV5-8 | 15 | CASSFSLVRTTEAFF
- | TRBV28 | 17 | CASSPAFVYSSTDTQYF
- | TRBV27 | 19 | CASSSFAFNLTPLNTEAFF
TRBD2 | TRBV28 | 13 | CASSSNWGGEQYF
- | TRBV11-1 | 14 | CASSSRGDGYGYTF
TRBD2 | TRBV5-6 | 14 | CASSRSGISGTQYF
- | TRBV9 | 14 | CASSWGVGTGELFF
TRBD2 | TRBV7-9 | 15 | CASSLGASGHNEQFF
- | TRBV9 | 17 | CASSVDLGGYSTGELFF
TRBD2 | TRBV7-7 | 17 | CASSTRRLAGCLNEQFF
- | TRBV25-1 | 11 | CASTGGYEQYF
TRBD2 | TRBV18 | 20 | CASSPRILVRGLAGFNEQFF
- | TRBV7-2 | 13 | CASSFQQDSKQYF
TRBD2 | TRBV5-1 | 15 | CASRVGLAGLYEQYF
TRBD1 | TRBV28 | 15 | CASSSTGVGGNTIYF
- | TRBV4-2 | 13 | CASSQKSDQPQHF
- | TRBV9 | 15 | CASSTGTLGGETQYF
- | TRBV9 | 14 | CASSVGPQGYEQYF